One sample yielded the 21 T cell receptor beta chains listed below, sequenced in a study of CD8 T cells in Susac syndrome. Random hexamers primed reverse transcription of about 0.5 to 1 ug RNA. In TCRdb, the immunoSEQ multiplex PCR reads were re-called with MiXCR into one record per CDR3 protein. The sample carries about 300,000 distinct CDR3 sequences, roughly 85% recorded once. The sequencing input was CD8+ T cells from PBMCs. The receptor set was obtained from a human donor with multiple sclerosis.

V and J are TRBV13 and TRBJ1-1; TRBD1 matches 8 bases. This CDR3 has 12 residues. With V trimmed by 9 bases and J by 4 bases, 4 bases remained unmatched. CDR1 and CDR2 from the germline V gene are PRHDT and FYEKMQ (reference sequence). Here the CDR3 reads CASVTGGTEAFF. The CDR3 DNA reads as TGTGCCAGTGTTACAGGGGGCACTGAAGCTTTCTTT.

The chain couples TRBV19 to TRBJ2-1; TRBD2 aligns across 7 bases. Per germline, CDR1 LNHDA and CDR2 SQIVND (reference sequence). J was trimmed by 5 bases and V by 3 bases; bases with no gene match: 1. The CDR3 is 13 residues long. The CDR3 DNA reads TGTGCCAGTAGTATGGGAGGGGACAATGAGCAGTTCTTC. Translating gives CASSMGGDNEQFF.

The gene calls are TRBV19 and TRBJ1-1, with D unresolved. V shed 3 bases and J shed 4 bases, with 6 bases lying between them. This CDR3 is built from 12 residues. Germline CDR1 and CDR2: LNHDA and SQIVND (reference sequence). In DNA, the CDR3 is TGTGCCAGTAGTATGATGGGCACTGAAGCTTTCTTT. This gives the protein CASSMMGTEAFF.

The chain carries TRBV20-1 and TRBJ2-3; the match to TRBD1 covers 10 bases. V was clipped by 6 bases and J by 4 bases; unmatched bases: 4. Germline lookup yields CDR1 DFQATT and CDR2 SNEGSKA (reference sequence). This CDR3 comprises 13 residues. The CDR3 is CSAGTGAPDTQYF. The CDR3 DNA follows: TGCAGTGCAGGGACAGGGGCCCCAGATACGCAGTATTTT.

The chain employs TRBV29-1 and TRBJ2-1; the match to TRBD1 covers 11 bases. Trimming removed 3 bases from V and 5 bases from J; junction bases left unmatched: 9. There are 16 residues in the CDR3. CDR1 SQVTM and CDR2 ANQGSEA come from the germline V gene. CDR3 DNA sequence: TGCAGCGTTGATTTCCGGGACAGGGGGTTCAACAATGAGCAGTTCTTC. It is translated as CSVDFRDRGFNNEQFF.

The chain combines TRBV7-8 with TRBJ2-7; no reliable D call. The CDR3 is 13 residues long. Germline V lookup: CDR1 SGHVS, CDR2 FQNEAQ. Trimming removed 3 bases from V and 2 bases from J, with 8 bases in between. The CDR3 DNA is TGTGCCAGCAGCTTTCGACCGACCTACGAGCAGTACTTC. This encodes CASSFRPTYEQYF.

In DNA, the CDR3 is TGTGCCAGCAGCCCCAAGGGGTCCGGGGAGCTGTTTTTT. It codes for CASSPKGSGELFF. This chain connects TRBV12-3 or TRBV12-4 to TRBJ2-2; weak D call: TRBD1 (5 bases). This CDR3 has 13 amino acids. Deletions cut 6 bases from V and 6 bases from J, with 11 bases between.

The chain recombines TRBV4-3 with TRBJ2-2; perhaps TRBD2 as D (6 bases). Germline CDR1 reads LGHNA; CDR2 reads YSLEER. V gave up 4 bases and J gave up 3 bases, with 18 bases separating them. This CDR3 spans 17 amino acids. The CDR3 spells CASSPRDGGRDTGELFF. As DNA, the CDR3 is TGCGCCAGCAGCCCCAGGGACGGGGGTAGGGACACCGGGGAGCTGTTTTTT.

The chain carries TRBV4-3 and TRBJ2-1; 14 bases align to TRBD2. Per the germline V gene, CDR1 is LGHNA and CDR2 is YSLEER. The CDR3 length is 17 residues. V lost 2 bases, J lost 9 bases, and 9 bases stayed unmatched. The CDR3 DNA reads as TGCGCCAGCAGCCAAACCGGGACTAGCGGGAGAGGGGGTGAGCAGTTCTTC. The encoded protein is CASSQTGTSGRGGEQFF.

The chain uses TRBV20-1 and TRBJ1-4; perhaps TRBD1 as D (5 bases). The germline V gene encodes CDR1 DFQATT and CDR2 SNEGSKA (reference sequence). The CDR3 has 12 amino acids. With 0 bases removed from V and 8 bases from J, the gap between germline ends came to 7 bases. The CDR3 DNA follows: TGCAGTGCTAGAGATCGGGGGGAAAAACTGTTTTTT. Amino acids: CSARDRGEKLFF.

V gene TRBV6-2 or TRBV6-3 combines with J gene TRBJ1-1, with 8 bases aligning to TRBD1. CDR1 MNHEY and CDR2 SVGEGT come from the germline V gene. V shed 4 bases, J shed 2 bases, and the junction held 9 bases outside the gene matches. The CDR3 is made up of 16 amino acids. For the CDR3, the DNA is TGTGCCAGCAGTTCCCGGACAGGGAAAGGAAACACTGAAGCTTTCTTT. Amino acid sequence: CASSSRTGKGNTEAFF.

The V gene is TRBV12-5, the J gene TRBJ2-1, with 9 bases that match TRBD2. V lost 2 bases and J lost 9; bases outside the gene matches: 17. The V gene's germline CDR1 is LGHNT and CDR2 FRNRAP. The CDR3 length is 18 residues. The CDR3 DNA follows: TGTGCTAGTGGTTTGCCCCCTGCTTTGGCGGGAGGGCGCGGTGAGCAGTTCTTC. It encodes CASGLPPALAGGRGEQFF. Variable domain in full (rest from reference TRBV12-5 and TRBJ2-1): DARVTQTPRHKVTEMGQEVTMRCQPILGHNTVFWYRQTMMQGLELLAYFRNRAPLDDSGMPKDRFSAEMPDATLATLKIQPSEPRDSAVYFCASGLPPALAGGRGEQFFGPGTRLTVL.

V and J are TRBV7-8 and TRBJ2-1; D is perhaps TRBD2 (5 bases). The germline gives CDR1 SGHVS, CDR2 FQNEAQ. Trimming pared 4 bases from V and 12 bases from J, leaving 10 bases between. The CDR3 has 11 residues. CDR3 amino acids: CASSWGVGQFF. The DNA for the CDR3 is TGTGCCAGCAGCTGGGGAGTGGGGCAGTTCTTC.

The chain combines TRBV12-3 or TRBV12-4 with TRBJ2-3; D gene ambiguous. The CDR3 covers 11 residues. V was clipped by 9 bases and J by 5 bases, with 9 bases between them. The CDR3 loop is CASTGGDTQYF. The CDR3 nucleotides are TGTGCCAGTACCGGTGGAGATACGCAGTATTTT.

The CDR3 loop reads CASSLERRVSSGNTIYF. CDR3 nucleotides: TGTGCCAGCAGTTTAGAACGCAGGGTTAGCTCTGGAAACACCATATATTTT. The rearrangement links TRBV12-3 or TRBV12-4 to TRBJ1-3, with D perhaps matching TRBD1 (5 bases). The CDR3 is made up of 17 amino acids. V lost 1 base to trimming and J lost 0 bases, with 13 bases between them.

The rearrangement links TRBV14 to TRBJ2-7, with 9 bases matching TRBD2. This CDR3 has 17 residues. CDR1 is SGHDN, CDR2 FVKESK, per germline. V shed 4 bases, J shed 4 bases, and the junction held 14 bases outside the gene matches. CDR3 amino acids: CASSLLSGSRLFYEQYF. In nucleotides, the CDR3 is TGTGCCAGCAGCCTACTTAGCGGGAGTCGTTTGTTTTACGAGCAGTACTTC.

V usage is TRBV4-3 and J usage is TRBJ1-1, with D possibly TRBD1 on 5 matching bases. V lost 0 bases, J lost 4 bases, and 12 bases lay in between. The germline CDR1 and CDR2 sequences are LGHNA and YSLEER. The CDR3 loop spans 15 amino acids. CDR3 bases: TGCGCCAGCAGCCAAGAGACAGTCCGGGCCACTGAAGCTTTCTTT. It translates to CASSQETVRATEAFF.

This clonotype appeared a single time. J is TRBJ2-1 and V is TRBV7-6; 12 nucleotides line up with TRBD2. The V gene end was trimmed by 1 base and the J gene end by 4 bases; junction bases not matched to a gene: 14. The CDR3 has 20 residues. The V gene's germline CDR1 is SGHVS and CDR2 FNYEAQ. CDR3 loop: CASSLEVLAGGQRTYNEQFF. In nucleotides, the CDR3 is TGTGCCAGCAGCTTAGAGGTACTAGCGGGAGGACAGAGGACATACAATGAGCAGTTCTTC.

The chain employs TRBV9 and TRBJ1-4, with unresolved D. Germline CDR1 and CDR2: SGDLS and YYNGEE. The CDR3 is 14 amino acids. Trimming took off 2 bases at V and 4 bases at J, with 9 bases between the two ends. CDR3 in DNA: TGTGCCAGCAGCGTTGGGTCCTATAATGAAAAACTGTTTTTT. Translation gives CASSVGSYNEKLFF.

This clonotype appeared once. The chain combines TRBV7-9 with TRBJ1-2; D is undetermined. V lost 7 bases, J lost 1 base, and 13 bases lay in between. The CDR3 extends over 14 amino acids. From germline, CDR1 is SEHNR and CDR2 FQNEAQ (reference sequence). The CDR3 loop is CASKKDPLNYGYTF. The CDR3 DNA sequence: TGTGCCAGCAAAAAAGATCCCCTTAACTATGGCTACACCTTC. The full variable domain, its missing parts supplied by reference TRBV7-9 and TRBJ1-2, is DTGVSQNPRHKITKRGQNVTFRCDPISEHNRLYWYRQTLGQGPEFLTYFQNEAQLEKSRLLSDRFSAERPKGSFSTLEIQRTEQGDSAMYLCASKKDPLNYGYTFGSGTRLTVV.

The V and J genes are TRBV6-5 and TRBJ2-1; D perhaps matches TRBD2 (6 bases). This CDR3 region has 12 residues. Trimming removed 8 bases from V and 7 bases from J, with 12 bases in between. The germline CDR1 and CDR2 sequences are MNHEY and SVGAGI. CDR3 bases: TGTGCCAGCTCGCCGGGGGAAAATGAGCAGTTCTTC. Amino acids: CASSPGENEQFF.